The 30 T cell receptor beta chains presented below share a single source sample, sequenced in a study of regulatory T cells in long-lasting Graves disease. Assembly of TCR beta libraries relied on iRepertoire HTBI primers together with Arm-PCR of CDR3 regions. TCRdb itself ran the multiplex PCR reads through MiXCR, one entry per CDR3 protein. The sample carries more than 350,000 distinct CDR3 sequences, under 25% recorded once. Documented time point: persistent/refractory GD, antithyroid drugs over 5 years with positive TRAb. With RNA extracted from PBMCs as input, the TCR library was made. Source: peripheral blood mononuclear cells (PBMCs), taken when the disease was refractory, from a patient treated with antithyroid drugs. Source of these receptors: a female donor with Graves disease.

This clonotype was recorded a few times. The chain has TRBV29-1 and TRBJ2-3; D could derive from TRBD1 or TRBD2 (6 bases each). The CDR3 loop spans 12 amino acids. Per the germline V gene, CDR1 is SQVTM and CDR2 is ANQGSEA. V shed 3 bases and J shed 6 bases, with 10 bases lying between them. CDR3 sequence reads: CSVDRGADTQYF. CDR3 coding DNA: TGCAGCGTTGATAGGGGGGCGGATACGCAGTATTTT.

This clonotype has just a few counts. This sequence joins TRBV7-2 and TRBJ1-5; the match to TRBD1 covers 9 bases. Per the germline V gene, CDR1 is SGHTA and CDR2 is FQGNSA. V lost 5 bases, J lost 3 bases, and 8 bases stayed unmatched. The CDR3 spans 16 residues. The CDR3 here is CASSEAGQGTNQPQHF. CDR3 coding DNA: TGTGCCAGCAGCGAAGCCGGACAGGGGACCAATCAGCCCCAGCATTTT.

This clonotype was seen a handful of times. The genes are TRBV5-1 and TRBJ2-2; D may match TRBD1 or TRBD2 (6 bases each). Germline lookup yields CDR1 SGHRS and CDR2 YFSETQ. Trimming stripped 0 bases from V and 6 bases from J, with 15 bases between. CDR3 length: 16 amino acids. CDR3 nucleotide sequence: TGCGCCAGCAGCTTGGTTTCCGGGGGCGCCGCCGGGGAGCTGTTTTTT. Translating it yields CASSLVSGGAAGELFF. Based on the CDR3 plus reference TRBV5-1 and TRBJ2-2, the full variable domain is KAGVTQTPRYLIKTRGQQVTLSCSPISGHRSVSWYQQTPGQGLQFLFEYFSETQRNKGNFPGRFSGRQFSNSRSEMNVSTLELGDSALYLCASSLVSGGAAGELFFGEGSRLTVL.

This clonotype was recorded a few times. The V and J genes are TRBV6-1 and TRBJ2-1, with 7 bases identical to TRBD2. Per germline, CDR1 MNHNS and CDR2 SASEGT. The CDR3 has 13 residues. The J segment lost 8 bases and the V segment lost 6 bases, leaving 7 bases of the junction unmatched. DNA for the CDR3: TGTGCCAGCAGCCGGGGGGATGCATATGAGCAGTTCTTC. This codes for CASSRGDAYEQFF.

This clonotype has at least ten counts. The chain uses TRBV7-3 and TRBJ2-7; 7 bases match TRBD1. Germline V gene data show CDR1 as SGHTA and CDR2 as FQGTGA. The V and J ends lost 5 bases and 5 bases, in that order; junction bases with no gene match: 12. The CDR3 runs 15 residues. The CDR3 loop reads CASSPGTERAHEQYF. The CDR3 DNA is TGTGCCAGCAGCCCGGGGACAGAAAGGGCCCACGAGCAGTACTTC.

The chain combines TRBV6-1 with TRBJ2-7; TRBD1 might be the D (6 bases). CDR3 length: 14 residues. Germline values: CDR1 MNHNS, CDR2 SASEGT. The V gene lost 2 bases and the J gene lost 2 bases, with 10 bases spanning the gap. DNA of the CDR3: TGTGCCAGCAGTGAAATCCAGGGGCCCTACGAGCAGTACTTC. This sequence encodes CASSEIQGPYEQYF.

CDR3 sequence (DNA): TGTGCCAGCAGCTTAGTTGTTCGGACAGGGCTCGGGGAGCTGTTTTTT. Its translation is CASSLVVRTGLGELFF. This chain connects TRBV11-2 to TRBJ2-2, with 8 bases fitting TRBD1. With 1 base clipped from V and 7 bases from J, the junction kept 8 bases outside the gene matches. CDR1 is SGHAT and CDR2 is FQNNGV in the germline V gene. The CDR3 totals 16 residues.

This clonotype was found many times. The V call is TRBV7-3, the J call TRBJ2-5, with D unresolved. The germline V gene has CDR1 SGHTA and CDR2 FQGTGA. The CDR3 loop spans 14 amino acids. V was clipped by 5 bases and J by 1 base, with 11 bases between them. CDR3 residues: CASSTYGAQETQYF. The CDR3 DNA reads TGTGCCAGCAGCACGTACGGAGCCCAAGAGACCCAGTACTTC.

The sample holds many counts of this clonotype. V gene TRBV24-1 combines with J gene TRBJ1-2; 12 positions agree with TRBD1. The junction had 4 bases not matched to a gene; V was cut back by 4 bases and J by 8 bases. The CDR3 consists of 14 residues. Per the germline V gene, CDR1 is KGHDR and CDR2 is SFDVKD. The CDR3 region is CATSETGTGGGYTF. The CDR3 DNA is TGTGCCACCAGTGAGACCGGGACAGGGGGCGGCTACACCTTC.

This clonotype was seen only a few times. The rearrangement uses TRBV6-1 and TRBJ1-1, with D uncertain. Trimming cost V 7 bases and J 4 bases, with 16 bases left between them. This CDR3 spans 14 amino acids. The germline CDR1 and CDR2 sequences are MNHNS and SASEGT. CDR3 region: CASKAAGIFTEAFF. The CDR3 coding sequence is TGTGCCAGCAAGGCCGCGGGAATCTTCACTGAAGCTTTCTTT.

Comments on this clonotype: An end of the junction differs from the germline gene, which may be a read error. The chain couples TRBV11-2 to TRBJ2-2; no clear D gene. In germline, CDR1 is SGHAT, CDR2 FQNNGV. The CDR3 spans 14 residues. CDR3: CASSPLQNAGELFF. In DNA, the CDR3 is TGTGCCAGCAGCCCTCTACAGAACGCCGGGGAGCTGTTTTTT.

This clonotype showed up many times. The chain is built from TRBV28 and TRBJ2-5; D might be TRBD2 (6 bases). The CDR3 is 16 residues long. From germline, CDR1 is MDHEN and CDR2 SYDVKM. V lost 3 bases and J 1 base, leaving 15 bases between the germline ends. Here the CDR3 DNA reads TGTGCCAGCAGTTTCGACCCTAGCGCCCTCCAAGAGACCCAGTACTTC. This translates into CASSFDPSALQETQYF.

The chain employs TRBV20-1 and TRBJ2-2; D is possibly TRBD1 (6 bases). Germline CDR1 reads DFQATT; CDR2 reads SNEGSKA (reference sequence). The CDR3 extends over 16 amino acids. V was cut by 0 bases and J by 1 base, with 12 bases left in between. In nucleotides, the CDR3 is TGCAGTGCTAGAGATCAGGGGCGGATGAACACCGGGGAGCTGTTTTTT. Translated, it gives CSARDQGRMNTGELFF.

This clonotype was detected a few times. The J gene is TRBJ2-1, the V gene TRBV5-1, with 9 bases aligning to TRBD2. The germline gives CDR1 SGHRS, CDR2 YFSETQ. V was clipped by 0 bases and J by 8 bases; unmatched bases: 3. This CDR3 is built from 14 residues. The CDR3 loop reads CASSLGSGSYEQFF. The CDR3 DNA reads TGCGCCAGCAGCTTGGGTAGCGGGAGCTATGAGCAGTTCTTC.

The chain couples TRBV6-1 to TRBJ2-3; D may be TRBD2 (5 bases). V was cut by 7 bases and J by 6 bases, with 14 bases left in between. The length of the CDR3 is 13 residues. Germline values: CDR1 MNHNS, CDR2 SASEGT. This CDR3 reads CASTPKGGDTQYF. In nucleotides, the CDR3 is TGTGCCAGCACCCCAAAAGGAGGTGATACGCAGTATTTT.

J is TRBJ1-3 and V is TRBV9; TRBD1 matches at 9 bases. Trimming took 0 bases from V and 8 from J; bases not matched to a gene: 3. This CDR3 comprises 14 residues. The germline V gene encodes CDR1 SGDLS and CDR2 YYNGEE. The CDR3 nucleotides read TGTGCCAGCAGCGTAGGGGACAGGGTTGACACCATATATTTT. Protein sequence: CASSVGDRVDTIYF.

There are many counts of this clonotype. This chain connects TRBV29-1 to TRBJ1-2; D uncertain. CDR1 and CDR2 from the germline V gene are SQVTM and ANQGSEA. The CDR3 has 13 amino acids. The V end lost 7 bases, the J end lost 5 bases, and 17 bases lay between the germline ends. CDR3 loop: CSASSGPLYGYTF. The CDR3 DNA follows: TGCAGCGCCTCATCCGGGCCTTTGTATGGCTACACCTTC.

This clonotype was recorded many times. The V call is TRBV28, the J call TRBJ1-5; 11 nucleotides line up with TRBD1. Germline V gene lookup returns CDR1 MDHEN and CDR2 SYDVKM. The CDR3 length is 15 residues. V trimming: 7 bases; J trimming: 7 bases; junction bases outside the gene matches: 9. The CDR3 bases are TGTGCCAGCAACCCCCCCGGGACAGGGGGACAGCCCCAGCATTTT. This codes for CASNPPGTGGQPQHF.

At least ten counts were recorded for this clonotype. This sequence joins TRBV5-5 and TRBJ2-5, with 7 nucleotides matching TRBD1. Germline CDR1 and CDR2: SGHKS and YYEKEE (reference sequence). The CDR3 loop spans 15 amino acids. The junction had 9 bases not matched to a gene; V was cut back by 2 bases and J by 5 bases. The CDR3 loop reads CASSFPGQTLETQYF. In DNA form, the CDR3 reads TGTGCCAGCAGCTTCCCGGGACAGACTTTGGAGACCCAGTACTTC.

This clonotype was counted ten times or more. The chain couples TRBV30 to TRBJ1-6, with a weak D call TRBD1 (6 bases). This CDR3 is 15 amino acids long. The germline V gene encodes CDR1 GTSNPN and CDR2 SVGIG (reference sequence). V was pared by 5 bases and J by 0 bases, with 11 bases between. The chain's CDR3 is CAWRTDSSYNSPLHF. The CDR3 bases are TGTGCCTGGCGGACAGACAGCTCCTATAATTCACCCCTCCACTTT.

This clonotype has only a few counts. The chain employs TRBV29-1 and TRBJ1-1; no firm D call. Germline V lookup: CDR1 SQVTM, CDR2 ANQGSEA. With 6 bases removed from V and 3 bases from J, the gap between germline ends came to 5 bases. The CDR3 totals 10 residues. The CDR3 DNA reads as TGCAGCGTATGGTACACTGAAGCTTTCTTT. Amino acid sequence: CSVWYTEAFF.

The sample holds a few counts of this clonotype. In DNA, the CDR3 is TGTGCCAGCAGTAGGCTCTCTGGGCCCGCCCACGAGCAGTACTTC. Translated, it gives CASSRLSGPAHEQYF. This rearrangement joins TRBV6-1 to TRBJ2-7; D gene ambiguous. Trimming left V 5 bases short and J 5 bases short, with 19 bases between. Germline CDR1 reads MNHNS; CDR2 reads SASEGT. This CDR3 contains 15 residues.

This clonotype has just a few counts. The chain carries TRBV7-9 and TRBJ2-7; tentatively, D is TRBD2 (5 bases). Per germline, CDR1 SEHNR and CDR2 FQNEAQ (reference sequence). This CDR3 region has 12 residues. The ends were cut back, 8 bases at V and 0 bases at J, with 8 bases in the middle. The CDR3 coding sequence is TGTGCCAGCGCCGGGAACTCCTACGAGCAGTACTTC. Its translation: CASAGNSYEQYF.

This clonotype occurred many times. This chain joins TRBV28 and TRBJ1-2, with D possibly TRBD1 on 5 matching bases. The ends were cut back, 6 bases at V and 4 bases at J, with 12 bases in the middle. Germline V gene sequence: CDR1 MDHEN, CDR2 SYDVKM. The CDR3 runs to 13 residues. CDR3 in amino acids: CASSYGTSYGYTF. CDR3 sequence (DNA): TGTGCCAGCAGCTACGGGACTTCCTATGGCTACACCTTC.

This clonotype has only a few counts. V and J are TRBV27 and TRBJ2-2; 8 bases match TRBD2. V shed 10 bases and J 7 bases; nucleotides not matched to a gene: 11. The germline CDR1 and CDR2 sequences are MNHEY and SMNVEV (reference sequence). The CDR3 totals 14 residues. The chain's CDR3 is CATLSGRGGGELFF. The CDR3 DNA reads TGTGCCACCCTGAGCGGGAGAGGGGGCGGGGAGCTGTTTTTT.

Points on this clonotype: A far bigger clonotype differs at one base, so this is likely a read error. This CDR3 is CASSEEIVGGDYGYAF. DNA for the CDR3: TGTGCCAGCAGTGAGGAGATAGTTGGGGGAGACTATGGCTACGCCTTC. The chain recombines TRBV27 with TRBJ1-2, with D maybe TRBD1 (5 bases). This CDR3 region has 16 residues. Per germline, CDR1 MNHEY and CDR2 SMNVEV (reference sequence).

V usage is TRBV20-1 and J usage is TRBJ2-3; 10 bases fit TRBD2. This CDR3 has 15 residues. The trim removed 4 bases at V and 3 bases at J, leaving 7 bases unmatched. Per germline, CDR1 DFQATT and CDR2 SNEGSKA (reference sequence). The CDR3 loop reads CSATPLAGPTDTQYF. As DNA, the CDR3 is TGCAGTGCTACCCCACTAGCGGGACCTACAGATACGCAGTATTTT.

This clonotype was observed a few times. The J gene is TRBJ2-1, the V gene TRBV11-2, with D perhaps matching TRBD2 (6 bases). Germline lookup yields CDR1 SGHAT and CDR2 FQNNGV. This CDR3 spans 15 amino acids. V was shortened by 1 base and J by 12 bases, with 19 bases between the two germline ends. The CDR3 here is CASSLVSGVEHGQFF. The CDR3 region has the DNA TGTGCCAGCAGCTTAGTTAGCGGTGTTGAGCACGGGCAGTTCTTC.

This clonotype was counted only a few times. This chain uses TRBV3-1 with TRBJ2-1, with D maybe TRBD2 (6 bases). This CDR3 has 15 residues. Germline values: CDR1 LGHDT, CDR2 YNNKEL (reference sequence). Trimming cost V 1 base and J 9 bases, with 16 bases left between them. CDR3 in DNA: TGTGCCAGCAGCCAAGTGGACGTGGGAGGAAGTGAGCAGTTCTTC. It codes for CASSQVDVGGSEQFF.

This clonotype has more than one count but fewer than ten. The rearrangement uses TRBV7-2 and TRBJ2-2, with D possibly being TRBD1 or TRBD2 (5 bases each). This CDR3 is built from 16 residues. Germline CDR1 reads SGHTA; CDR2 reads FQGNSA. The ends were cut back, 0 bases at V and 7 bases at J, with 15 bases in the middle. The CDR3 DNA follows: TGTGCCAGCAGCTTAGCAGGGACCCACCTCTACGGGGAGCTGTTTTTT. Its protein is CASSLAGTHLYGELFF.